A single sample is the source of the 23 T cell receptor beta chains below, sequenced in a study of PD-1 blockade in classical Hodgkin lymphoma. Relapse was seen in all patients after autologous stem cell transplantation, and brentuximab vedotin exposure was variable. TCRdb keeps only in-frame clones here, not all; method: immunoSEQ multiplex PCR. The table lists roughly 26,000 clones, 85% to 90% of them singletons. Specimen: peripheral blood mononuclear cells (PBMCs), collected at baseline. These receptors all come from a human donor with classical Hodgkin lymphoma.

The chain employs TRBV28 and TRBJ2-5; D gene uncertain. CDR1 and CDR2 from the germline V gene are MDHEN and SYDVKM. This CDR3 spans 14 amino acids. Trimming took 6 bases from V and 3 from J, leaving 14 bases between them. The CDR3 is CASSRDRPEETQYF. CDR3 coding DNA: TGTGCCAGCAGCAGAGACCGGCCGGAAGAGACCCAGTACTTC.

This clone is medium-sized. The chain employs TRBV5-6 and TRBJ2-4; TRBD2 aligns across 11 bases. Looked up from germline, CDR1 is SGHDT and CDR2 is YYEEEE. The length of the CDR3 is 15 residues. The J segment lost 1 base and the V segment lost 3 bases, leaving 0 bases of the junction unmatched. Written as DNA, the CDR3 is TGTGCCAGCAGCTCTAGCGGGGGGGCCAAAAACATTCAGTACTTC. It codes for CASSSSGGAKNIQYF. Filled out from reference TRBV5-6 and TRBJ2-4, the complete variable domain reads DAGVTQSPTHLIKTRGQQVTLRCSPKSGHDTVSWYQQALGQGPQFIFQYYEEEERQRGNFPDRFSGHQFPNYSSELNVNALLLGDSALYLCASSSSGGAKNIQYFGAGTRLSVL.

This chain links TRBV7-9 with TRBJ1-1; possibly TRBD1 for D (5 bases). V gave up 0 bases and J gave up 2 bases, with 7 bases separating them. The CDR3 has 14 amino acids. In germline, CDR1 is SEHNR, CDR2 FQNEAQ (reference sequence). The CDR3 DNA sequence: TGTGCCAGCAGCTTAGCGGGGGGTAACACTGAAGCTTTCTTT. This gives the protein CASSLAGGNTEAFF.

The sample holds a few counts of this clone. The chain couples TRBV4-3 to TRBJ1-2, with D tentatively TRBD1 (5 bases). Germline values: CDR1 LGHNA, CDR2 YSLEER. The CDR3 extends over 16 amino acids. V dropped 0 bases and J dropped 8 bases, with 19 bases sitting between them. Here the CDR3 reads CASSQDLGARGGGYTF. Written as DNA, the CDR3 is TGCGCCAGCAGCCAAGATTTAGGGGCTAGAGGAGGGGGCTACACCTTC.

This chain's CDR3 is CASSFPGDRSYNEQFF. In nucleotides, the CDR3 is TGTGCCAGCAGCTTCCCCGGGGACAGGAGCTACAATGAGCAGTTCTTC. The V and J genes are TRBV5-4 and TRBJ2-1; TRBD1 matches 8 bases. The CDR3 is 16 amino acids. Germline CDR1 SGHNT, CDR2 YYREEE (reference sequence). V shed 2 bases, J shed 3 bases, and the junction held 7 bases outside the gene matches.

This sequence joins TRBV6-5 and TRBJ2-7; 16 positions match TRBD2. The germline V gene encodes CDR1 MNHEY and CDR2 SVGAGI. Trimming at V came to 8 bases and at J to 2 bases, leaving 3 bases not matched to a gene. The CDR3 has 15 amino acids. CDR3 in DNA: TGTGCCAGCGGCGGGACTAGCGGGGGGGCCTACGAGCAGTACTTC. Translated: CASGGTSGGAYEQYF.

The chain carries TRBV13 and TRBJ2-7; possibly TRBD1 or TRBD2 for D (6 bases each). Per the germline V gene, CDR1 is PRHDT and CDR2 is FYEKMQ (reference sequence). Deletions cut 5 bases from V and 2 bases from J, with 16 bases between. This CDR3 contains 15 residues. The CDR3 is CASSPWGAPPYEQYF. In DNA, the CDR3 is TGTGCCAGCAGCCCTTGGGGGGCGCCCCCCTACGAGCAGTACTTC.

This clone was recorded once. V gene TRBV6-5 combines with J gene TRBJ1-1; TRBD1 might be the D (6 bases). The CDR3 is 11 residues long. V was shortened by 5 bases and J by 7 bases, with 8 bases between the two germline ends. CDR1 MNHEY and CDR2 SVGAGI come from the germline V gene. CDR3 sequence (DNA): TGTGCCAGCAGTCCACAGGGTGAAGCTTTCTTT. Translating gives CASSPQGEAFF.

The chain is built from TRBV6-5 and TRBJ2-5; D not certain. Germline values: CDR1 MNHEY, CDR2 SVGAGI. Between the trimmed V and J ends, which lost 4 bases and 4 bases, there was a span of 7 bases. The CDR3 runs 12 residues. The chain's CDR3 is CASSSTLETQYF. CDR3 sequence (DNA): TGTGCCAGCAGTTCGACCCTAGAGACCCAGTACTTC.

This chain links TRBV6-1 with TRBJ1-2; no firm D call. V gave up 5 bases and J gave up 7 bases, with 8 bases separating them. CDR1 is MNHNS and CDR2 is SASEGT in the germline V gene. This CDR3 has 11 amino acids. CDR3: CASSTGGGYTF. CDR3 nucleotide sequence: TGTGCCAGCAGTACGGGTGGTGGCTACACCTTC.

The genes are TRBV12-5 and TRBJ1-1, with D unresolved. Trimming removed 6 bases at V and 12 bases at J, with 14 bases between. The CDR3 consists of 11 residues. Germline values: CDR1 LGHNT, CDR2 FRNRAP. CDR3 in amino acids: CASGQTPGTFF. CDR3 sequence (DNA): TGTGCTAGTGGCCAAACCCCCGGAACTTTCTTT.

The J gene is TRBJ1-2, the V gene TRBV5-4, with D unresolved. V lost 4 bases to trimming and J lost 10 bases, with 17 bases between them. Germline CDR1 is SGHNT and CDR2 is YYREEE (reference sequence). CDR3 size: 13 residues. The CDR3 region is CASSMVLDSNYTF. In DNA, the CDR3 is TGTGCCAGCAGCATGGTGTTGGATTCTAACTACACCTTC.

V and J are TRBV25-1 and TRBJ1-5; tentative D call: TRBD1 (5 bases). Trimming left V 7 bases short and J 3 bases short, with 13 bases between. Per the germline V gene, CDR1 is MGHDK and CDR2 is SYGVNS. There are 14 residues in the CDR3. The CDR3 spells CASKGSGNNQPQHF. CDR3 in DNA: TGTGCCAGCAAAGGGTCAGGGAACAATCAGCCCCAGCATTTT.

The rearrangement joins TRBV27 to TRBJ1-2; the D gene is possibly TRBD1 (6 bases). Germline V gives CDR1 MNHEY, CDR2 SMNVEV (reference sequence). Trimming removed 8 bases at V and 10 bases at J, with 17 bases between. This CDR3 contains 12 residues. The CDR3, as DNA: TGTGCCAGCGGTCCAACAGGGAGCCTCTACACCTTC. Amino acid sequence: CASGPTGSLYTF.

V is TRBV7-9 and J is TRBJ2-1; 11 bases map to TRBD1. Germline CDR1 is SEHNR and CDR2 is FQNEAQ (reference sequence). This CDR3 has 16 residues. The trim removed 2 bases at V and 8 bases at J, leaving 8 bases unmatched. This CDR3 is CASSLQSGQGGDEQFF. The CDR3 nucleotides are TGTGCCAGCAGCTTACAATCGGGACAGGGGGGCGATGAGCAGTTCTTC.

This clone has more than one count but fewer than ten. The chain combines TRBV5-1 with TRBJ1-4, with TRBD1 as a possible D gene (6 bases). The CDR3 consists of 14 residues. V lost 4 bases to trimming and J lost 4 bases, with 11 bases between them. Germline-derived CDR1 and CDR2 are SGHRS and YFSETQ. The CDR3 region is CASSIGQINEKLFF. CDR3 DNA: TGCGCCAGCAGCATCGGACAGATTAATGAAAAACTGTTTTTT.

The V gene is TRBV5-1, the J gene TRBJ2-1, with D maybe TRBD1 (8 bases). Trimming took off 4 bases at V and 7 bases at J, with 12 bases between the two ends. The CDR3 has 13 residues. Germline CDR1 reads SGHRS; CDR2 reads YFSETQ. DNA for the CDR3: TGCGCCAGCAGCACACAGGGGGGGAATGAGCAGTTCTTC. This encodes CASSTQGGNEQFF.

This chain links TRBV19 with TRBJ1-6, with a weak D call TRBD1 (5 bases). The CDR3 sequence is 15 residues long. Germline V gene data show CDR1 as LNHDA and CDR2 as SQIVND (reference sequence). V dropped 4 bases and J dropped 6 bases, with 13 bases sitting between them. CDR3 nucleotides: TGTGCCAGTAGTACCCTCCAGACAGCTAATTCACCCCTCCACTTT. The encoded protein is CASSTLQTANSPLHF.

V usage is TRBV7-9 and J usage is TRBJ1-4; a weak D match, TRBD1 (6 bases). V was shortened by 5 bases and J by 4 bases, with 11 bases between the two germline ends. The CDR3 has 14 residues. Per germline, CDR1 SEHNR and CDR2 FQNEAQ (reference sequence). For the CDR3, the DNA is TGTGCCAGCAGCCCAGGGGCGGTTAATGAAAAACTGTTTTTT. Protein product: CASSPGAVNEKLFF.

The chain is built from TRBV15 and TRBJ2-7; D might be TRBD1 or TRBD2, each matching 5 bases. From germline, CDR1 is LNHNV and CDR2 YYDKDF (reference sequence). The CDR3 has 13 residues. V gave up 5 bases and J gave up 0 bases, with 8 bases separating them. This CDR3 reads CATSEGSSYEQYF. The CDR3, as DNA: TGTGCCACCAGCGAGGGGAGCTCCTACGAGCAGTACTTC.

The rearrangement uses TRBV7-9 and TRBJ2-1; weak D call: TRBD2 (6 bases). CDR1 is SEHNR, CDR2 FQNEAQ, per germline (reference sequence). This CDR3 spans 13 amino acids. Trimming took off 1 base at V and 9 bases at J, with 10 bases between the two ends. The CDR3 DNA follows: TGTGCCAGCAGCTTAGAAGGGACTTCTGAGCAGTTCTTC. It encodes CASSLEGTSEQFF. The whole variable domain, filled in from reference TRBV7-9 and TRBJ2-1, reads DTGVSQNPRHKITKRGQNVTFRCDPISEHNRLYWYRQTLGQGPEFLTYFQNEAQLEKSRLLSDRFSAERPKGSFSTLEIQRTEQGDSAMYLCASSLEGTSEQFFGPGTRLTVL.

This clone was detected once. The chain links TRBV6-6 to TRBJ1-1, with D perhaps TRBD1 (6 bases). The CDR3 runs to 15 residues. V dropped 0 bases and J dropped 1 base, with 9 bases sitting between them. The germline CDR1 and CDR2 sequences are MNHNY and SVGAGI (reference sequence). The CDR3 sequence is CASSYSGAQNTEAFF. The CDR3 nucleotides are TGTGCCAGCAGTTACTCGGGGGCCCAGAACACTGAAGCTTTCTTT.

This sequence joins TRBV5-1 and TRBJ1-1; D remains unclear. The CDR3 totals 14 residues. The V end was cut by 0 bases, the J end by 1 base, with 7 bases between. Germline CDR1 SGHRS, CDR2 YFSETQ. CDR3 sequence: CASSLGPTNTEAFF. The CDR3 DNA is TGCGCCAGCAGCTTGGGTCCTACGAACACTGAAGCTTTCTTT.